The present entry profiles one TCR beta chain with its context. The sample carries other DNA sequences with the same CDR3. This record belongs to a study of shared clonotypes between healthy human individuals. Profiled with immunoSEQ multiplex PCR; TCRdb holds only in-frame clones, not every one. The sample yields some 2.1 million clones, roughly 94% seen once. V lost 4 bases, J lost 4 bases, and 10 bases lay in between. The CDR3 loop spans 13 amino acids. Germline V gene sequence: CDR1 MNHEY, CDR2 SMNVEV (reference sequence). Naive CD8 isolation took CD45RO-negative cells positively selected for CCR7 and excluded terminally differentiated effector memory CD45RA+ cells.

The material sequenced was naive CD8+ T cells sorted from blood. The receptor was isolated from a man between 18 and 35 years old in good health. The chain joins TRBV27 to TRBJ1-1; D might be TRBD1 (6 bases). The CDR3 here is CASSWGAGTEAFF. DNA of the CDR3: TGTGCCAGCAGTTGGGGGGCCGGCACTGAAGCTTTCTTT.